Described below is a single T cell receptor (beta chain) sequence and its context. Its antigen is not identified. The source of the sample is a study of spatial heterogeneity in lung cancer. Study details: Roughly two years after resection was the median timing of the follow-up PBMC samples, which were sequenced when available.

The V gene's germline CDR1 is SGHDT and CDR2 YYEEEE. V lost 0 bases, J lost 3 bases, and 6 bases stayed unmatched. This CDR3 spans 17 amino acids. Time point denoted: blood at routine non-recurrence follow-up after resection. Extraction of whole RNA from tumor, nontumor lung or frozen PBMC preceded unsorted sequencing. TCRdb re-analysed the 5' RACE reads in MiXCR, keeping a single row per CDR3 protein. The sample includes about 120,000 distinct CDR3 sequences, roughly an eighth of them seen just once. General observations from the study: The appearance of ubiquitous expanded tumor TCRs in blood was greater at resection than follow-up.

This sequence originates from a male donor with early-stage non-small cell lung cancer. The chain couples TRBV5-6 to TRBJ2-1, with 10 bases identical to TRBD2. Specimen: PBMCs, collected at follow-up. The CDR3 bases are TGTGCCAGCAGCTTGGCGCTAGCGGGGGTTAACTACAATGAGCAGTTCTTC. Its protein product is CASSLALAGVNYNEQFF.